Presented here are 18 T cell receptor beta chains from one specimen sequenced in a study of T-cell memory formation after mild COVID-19. In TCRdb, the 5' RACE reads were re-called with MiXCR into one record per CDR3 protein. The repertoire has under 250,000 distinct CDR3 sequences, 9.4% of them found once; the top ten carry 22%. Sequencing used PBMCs or a T cell subset sorted from them (not recorded which). These receptors were taken from a man between 18 and 35 years old who had mild COVID-19 (a few samples of this study predate the infection). Cell type and time point are not known.

This clonotype showed up just a few times. V and J are TRBV6-6 and TRBJ1-1; D remains ambiguous. V lost 0 bases and J 5 bases, leaving 10 bases between the germline ends. Germline V gene data show CDR1 as MNHNY and CDR2 as SVGAGI (reference sequence). The CDR3 spans 14 residues. The CDR3 DNA reads TGTGCCAGCAGTTACTCGTGGAGGGCGACTGAAGCTTTCTTT. Translated, it gives CASSYSWRATEAFF.

The table lists this clonotype with a few counts. The chain combines TRBV12-3 or TRBV12-4 with TRBJ1-1, with D unclear. This CDR3 has 12 residues. Trimming pared 7 bases from V and 6 bases from J, leaving 12 bases between. The CDR3 DNA reads TGTGCCAGCAAAGGCACCCTAGCTGAAGCTTTCTTT. Translation gives CASKGTLAEAFF.

This clonotype occurred a few times. The chain links TRBV20-1 to TRBJ2-1, with 9 nucleotides matching TRBD2. V lost 0 bases to trimming and J lost 2 bases; unmatched junction nucleotides: 5. Per the germline V gene, CDR1 is DFQATT and CDR2 is SNEGSKA (reference sequence). There are 16 residues in the CDR3. Here the CDR3 DNA reads TGCAGTGCTAGAGATCCCTTAGCGGGGGCCTACAATGAGCAGTTCTTC. As protein: CSARDPLAGAYNEQFF.

J is TRBJ2-1 and V is TRBV11-2; 8 bases map to TRBD2. Losses at the gene ends were 1 base for V and 6 bases for J; bases not matched to a gene: 5. Germline CDR1 reads SGHAT; CDR2 reads FQNNGV. The CDR3 length is 15 residues. CDR3 amino acids: CASSLAWLAGNEQFF. The CDR3 nucleotides are TGTGCCAGCAGCTTAGCATGGCTAGCGGGCAATGAGCAGTTCTTC.

The rearrangement links TRBV20-1 to TRBJ1-1; D gene ambiguous. This CDR3 region has 13 residues. CDR1 and CDR2 (germline): DFQATT, SNEGSKA (reference sequence). V was clipped by 1 base and J by 1 base, with 7 bases between them. This CDR3 is CSARADGNTEAFF. The DNA for the CDR3 is TGCAGTGCTAGAGCTGACGGGAACACTGAAGCTTTCTTT.

The J gene is TRBJ1-1, the V gene TRBV4-3, with D possibly being TRBD1 (6 bases). Germline V CDR1 and CDR2: LGHNA, YSLEER. The CDR3 spans 18 residues. V was shortened by 4 bases and J by 4 bases, with 25 bases between the two germline ends. CDR3 in amino acids: CASSPTVLLRGSGTEAFF. The CDR3 DNA reads as TGCGCCAGCAGCCCTACCGTCCTACTGAGGGGGAGTGGCACTGAAGCTTTCTTT.

This clonotype was seen ten or more times. J is TRBJ2-5 and V is TRBV12-3 or TRBV12-4; D perhaps matches TRBD1 (5 bases). Trimming removed 0 bases from V and 4 bases from J, with 9 bases in between. This CDR3 has 14 amino acids. The CDR3 loop reads CASSLAGVAETQYF. CDR3 DNA sequence: TGTGCCAGCAGTTTAGCAGGGGTGGCAGAGACCCAGTACTTC.

The sample holds many counts of this clonotype. The chain employs TRBV5-1 and TRBJ2-1; D gene uncertain. Trimming left V 1 base short and J 7 bases short, with 18 bases between. CDR1 is SGHRS, CDR2 YFSETQ, per germline. The CDR3 extends over 16 amino acids. The CDR3: CASSLNPGRLGNEQFF. The CDR3 DNA reads as TGCGCCAGCAGCTTGAATCCAGGTCGTTTGGGGAATGAGCAGTTCTTC.

This clonotype turned up a few times. CDR3 nucleotides: TGTGCCAGCAGTTTACCCCCTAACTATGGCTACACCTTC. Translated, it gives CASSLPPNYGYTF. This chain uses TRBV12-3 or TRBV12-4 with TRBJ1-2; D unclear. This CDR3 has 13 amino acids. V lost 2 bases, J lost 0 bases, and 4 bases lay in between.

This clonotype was observed a few times. This chain joins TRBV12-3 or TRBV12-4 and TRBJ2-1; 7 positions agree with TRBD1. J was trimmed by 0 bases and V by 6 bases; bases with no gene match: 8. CDR3 length: 16 residues. As DNA, the CDR3 is TGTGCCAGCAGCCCCCGGGACAGAAACTCCTACAATGAGCAGTTCTTC. Its protein product is CASSPRDRNSYNEQFF.

This chain connects TRBV2 to TRBJ2-3; no clear D. V was trimmed by 3 bases and J by 1 base, leaving 5 bases between them. This CDR3 spans 13 amino acids. Germline CDR1 reads SNHLY; CDR2 reads FYNNEI. The CDR3 loop reads CASSDWRTDTQYF. The CDR3 DNA follows: TGTGCCAGCAGTGATTGGCGCACAGATACGCAGTATTTT. The full variable domain, its missing parts supplied by reference TRBV2 and TRBJ2-3, is EPEVTQTPSHQVTQMGQEVILRCVPISNHLYFYWYRQILGQKVEFLVSFYNNEISEKSEIFDDQFSVERPDGSNFTLKIRSTKLEDSAMYFCASSDWRTDTQYFGPGTRLTVL.

The chain couples TRBV30 to TRBJ1-2; D remains ambiguous. This CDR3 is built from 13 residues. Germline V gene data show CDR1 as GTSNPN and CDR2 as SVGIG (reference sequence). Trimming took 7 bases from V and 8 from J, leaving 20 bases between them. This chain's CDR3 is CASPAGRRRGYTF. CDR3 nucleotides: TGTGCCTCGCCCGCAGGCAGAAGGAGGGGCTACACCTTC.

This clonotype was detected a few times. J is TRBJ2-7 and V is TRBV7-2; D gene unclear. CDR3 length equals 16 residues. The V gene's germline CDR1 is SGHTA and CDR2 FQGNSA. Trimming took 3 bases from V and 0 from J, leaving 15 bases between them. CDR3 nucleotides: TGTGCCAGCAGCTTTAGTCGGACGGAGAACTCCTACGAGCAGTACTTC. Residues: CASSFSRTENSYEQYF.

This clonotype was observed a handful of times. The chain employs TRBV7-3 and TRBJ2-3, with 9 positions matching TRBD2. The trim removed 4 bases at V and 2 bases at J, leaving 7 bases unmatched. Per germline, CDR1 SGHTA and CDR2 FQGTGA. The CDR3 contains 16 residues. The CDR3 DNA sequence: TGTGCCAGCAGCTCCCAGGCGGGGGGGCCCACAGATACGCAGTATTTT. It codes for CASSSQAGGPTDTQYF. Variable domain in full (rest from reference TRBV7-3 and TRBJ2-3): GAGVSQTPSNKVTEKGKYVELRCDPISGHTALYWYRQSLGQGPEFLIYFQGTGAADDSGLPNDRFFAVRPEGSVSTLKIQRTERGDSAVYLCASSSQAGGPTDTQYFGPGTRLTVL.

This clonotype showed up just a few times. This rearrangement joins TRBV7-2 to TRBJ2-2; a possible D gene is TRBD2 (5 bases). The CDR3 is 16 residues long. Germline lookup yields CDR1 SGHTA and CDR2 FQGNSA. V was cut by 5 bases and J by 1 base, with 14 bases left in between. CDR3 sequence reads: CASSAGRGMNTGELFF. The CDR3 DNA follows: TGTGCCAGCAGCGCCGGGCGAGGGATGAACACCGGGGAGCTGTTTTTT.

This clonotype was seen repeatedly, ten times or more. The chain couples TRBV18 to TRBJ2-5; tentatively, D is TRBD1 (6 bases). The CDR3 sequence is 13 residues long. With 6 bases removed from V and 4 bases from J, the gap between germline ends came to 12 bases. Germline V gene sequence: CDR1 KGHSH, CDR2 LQKENI. The CDR3 loop is CASSQGQLETQYF. In DNA form, the CDR3 reads TGTGCCAGCTCCCAGGGGCAGCTAGAGACCCAGTACTTC.

The chain has TRBV12-3 or TRBV12-4 and TRBJ2-7, with D perhaps TRBD1 or TRBD2 (6 bases each). V was trimmed by 6 bases and J by 1 base, leaving 10 bases between them. There are 13 residues in the CDR3. The CDR3 here is CASSRGPSYEQYF. The CDR3 DNA reads TGTGCCAGCAGCCGGGGGCCTTCCTACGAGCAGTACTTC.

The chain has TRBV5-1 and TRBJ2-5, with D perhaps matching TRBD1 (7 bases). From germline, CDR1 is SGHRS and CDR2 YFSETQ. The CDR3 runs to 14 residues. V was pared by 4 bases and J by 1 base, with 11 bases between. The CDR3 spells CASSDQGGQETQYF. The CDR3 DNA sequence: TGCGCCAGCAGCGATCAGGGGGGCCAAGAGACCCAGTACTTC.